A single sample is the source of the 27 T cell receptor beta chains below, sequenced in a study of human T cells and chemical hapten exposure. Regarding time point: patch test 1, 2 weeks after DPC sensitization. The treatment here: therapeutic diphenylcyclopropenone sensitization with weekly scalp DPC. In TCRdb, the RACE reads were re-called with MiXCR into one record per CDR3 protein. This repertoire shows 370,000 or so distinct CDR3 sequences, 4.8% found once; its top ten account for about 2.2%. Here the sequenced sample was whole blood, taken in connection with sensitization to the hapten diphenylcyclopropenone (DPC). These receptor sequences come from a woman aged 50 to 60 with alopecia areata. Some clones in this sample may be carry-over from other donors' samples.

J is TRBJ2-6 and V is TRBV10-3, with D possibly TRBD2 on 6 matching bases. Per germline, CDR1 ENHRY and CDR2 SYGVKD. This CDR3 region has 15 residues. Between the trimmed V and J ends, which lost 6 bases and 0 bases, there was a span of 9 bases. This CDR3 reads CAISGGSSGANVLTF. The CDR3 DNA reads TGTGCCATCAGCGGAGGGTCCTCTGGGGCCAACGTCCTGACTTTC.

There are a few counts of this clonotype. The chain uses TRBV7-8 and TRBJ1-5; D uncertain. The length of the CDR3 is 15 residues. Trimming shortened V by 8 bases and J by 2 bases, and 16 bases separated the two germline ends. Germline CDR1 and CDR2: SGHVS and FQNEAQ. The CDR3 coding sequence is TGTGCCAGCGCCTCTACGGTTAGGGGCAATCAGCCCCAGCATTTT. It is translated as CASASTVRGNQPQHF.

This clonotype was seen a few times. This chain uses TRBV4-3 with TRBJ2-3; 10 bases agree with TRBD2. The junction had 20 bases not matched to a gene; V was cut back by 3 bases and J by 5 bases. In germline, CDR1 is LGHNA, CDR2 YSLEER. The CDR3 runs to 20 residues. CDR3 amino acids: CASSHTRSGSSGSIGDTQYF. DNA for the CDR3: TGCGCCAGCAGCCACACAAGGTCTGGGTCTAGCGGGAGCATTGGAGATACGCAGTATTTT.

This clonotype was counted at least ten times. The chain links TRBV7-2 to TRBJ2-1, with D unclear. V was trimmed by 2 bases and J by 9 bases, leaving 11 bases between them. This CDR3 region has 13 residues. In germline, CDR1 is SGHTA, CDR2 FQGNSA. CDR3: CASSLISIAEQFF. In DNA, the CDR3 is TGTGCCAGCAGCTTAATATCGATTGCTGAGCAGTTCTTC.

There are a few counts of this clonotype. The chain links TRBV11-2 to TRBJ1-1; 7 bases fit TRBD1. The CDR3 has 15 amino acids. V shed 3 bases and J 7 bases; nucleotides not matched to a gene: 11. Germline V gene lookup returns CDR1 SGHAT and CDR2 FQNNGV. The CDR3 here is CASSLAATGLIEAFF. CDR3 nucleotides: TGTGCCAGCAGCTTGGCGGCGACAGGGCTCATTGAAGCTTTCTTT.

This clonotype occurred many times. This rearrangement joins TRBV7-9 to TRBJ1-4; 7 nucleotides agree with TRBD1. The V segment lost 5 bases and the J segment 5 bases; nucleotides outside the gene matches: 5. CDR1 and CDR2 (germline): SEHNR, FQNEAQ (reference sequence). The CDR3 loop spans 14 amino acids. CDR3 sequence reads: CASSQGTENEKLFF. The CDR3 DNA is TGTGCCAGCAGCCAAGGGACAGAAAATGAAAAACTGTTTTTT.

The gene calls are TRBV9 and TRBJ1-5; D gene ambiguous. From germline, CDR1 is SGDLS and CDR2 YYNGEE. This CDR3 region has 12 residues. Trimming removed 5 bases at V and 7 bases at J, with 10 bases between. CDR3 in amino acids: CASSATGQPQHF. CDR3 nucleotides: TGTGCCAGCAGTGCGACCGGGCAGCCCCAGCATTTT.

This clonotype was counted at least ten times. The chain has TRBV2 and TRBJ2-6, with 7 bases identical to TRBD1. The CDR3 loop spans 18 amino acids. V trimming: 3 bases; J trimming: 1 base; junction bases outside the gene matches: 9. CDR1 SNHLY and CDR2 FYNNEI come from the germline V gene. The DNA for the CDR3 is TGTGCCAGCAGTGATTTAGGGGCAGGGGGTTCTGGGGCCAACGTCCTGACTTTC. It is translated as CASSDLGAGGSGANVLTF.

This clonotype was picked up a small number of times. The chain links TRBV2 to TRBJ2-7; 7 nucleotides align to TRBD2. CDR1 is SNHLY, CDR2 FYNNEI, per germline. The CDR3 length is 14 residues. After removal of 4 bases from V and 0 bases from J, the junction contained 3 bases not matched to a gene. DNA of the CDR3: TGTGCCAGCAGTGGGGAGCGGGGCTCCTACGAGCAGTACTTC. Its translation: CASSGERGSYEQYF.

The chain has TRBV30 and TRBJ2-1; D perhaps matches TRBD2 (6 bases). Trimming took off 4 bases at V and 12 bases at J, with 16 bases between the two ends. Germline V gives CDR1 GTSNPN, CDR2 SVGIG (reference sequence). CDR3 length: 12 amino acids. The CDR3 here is CAWTGPPGGQFF. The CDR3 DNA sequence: TGTGCCTGGACCGGTCCCCCCGGGGGGCAGTTCTTC.

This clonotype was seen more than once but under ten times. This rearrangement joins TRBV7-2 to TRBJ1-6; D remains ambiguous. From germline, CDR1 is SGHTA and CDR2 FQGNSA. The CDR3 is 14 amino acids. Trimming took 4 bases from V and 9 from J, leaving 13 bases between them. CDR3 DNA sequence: TGTGCCAGCAGCTCCACGGCGGGGAGTTCACCCCTCCACTTT. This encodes CASSSTAGSSPLHF.

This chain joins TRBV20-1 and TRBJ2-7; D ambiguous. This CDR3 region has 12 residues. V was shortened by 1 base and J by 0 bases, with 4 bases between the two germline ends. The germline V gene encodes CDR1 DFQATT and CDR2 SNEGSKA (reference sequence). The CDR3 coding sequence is TGCAGTGCTAGAGGACACTCCTACGAGCAGTACTTC. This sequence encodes CSARGHSYEQYF.

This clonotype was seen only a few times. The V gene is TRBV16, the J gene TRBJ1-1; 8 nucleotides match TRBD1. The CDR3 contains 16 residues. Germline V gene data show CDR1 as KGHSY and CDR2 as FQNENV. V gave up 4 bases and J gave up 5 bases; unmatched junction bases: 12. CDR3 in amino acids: CASSRSTGQGKTEAFF. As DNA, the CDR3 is TGTGCCAGCAGCCGATCCACCGGACAGGGCAAAACTGAAGCTTTCTTT.

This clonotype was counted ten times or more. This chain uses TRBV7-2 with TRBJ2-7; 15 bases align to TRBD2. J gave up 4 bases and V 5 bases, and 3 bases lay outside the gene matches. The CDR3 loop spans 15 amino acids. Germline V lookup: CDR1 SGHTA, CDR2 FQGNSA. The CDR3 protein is CASSEGTSGGYEQYF. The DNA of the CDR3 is TGTGCCAGCAGCGAAGGGACTAGCGGGGGGTACGAGCAGTACTTC. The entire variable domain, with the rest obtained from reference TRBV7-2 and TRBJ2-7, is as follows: GAGVSQSPSNKVTEKGKDVELRCDPISGHTALYWYRQSLGQGLEFLIYFQGNSAPDKSGLPSDRFSAERTGGSVSTLTIQRTQQEDSAVYLCASSEGTSGGYEQYFGPGTRLTVT.

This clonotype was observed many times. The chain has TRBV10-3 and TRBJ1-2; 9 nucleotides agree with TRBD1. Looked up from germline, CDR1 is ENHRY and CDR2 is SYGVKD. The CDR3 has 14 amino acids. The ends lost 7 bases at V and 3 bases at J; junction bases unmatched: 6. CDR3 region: CAITSDRGDYGYTF. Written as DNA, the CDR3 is TGTGCCATCACCTCGGACAGGGGTGACTATGGCTACACCTTC.

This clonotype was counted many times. This CDR3 reads CASSYSSGKADTQYF. The CDR3 DNA follows: TGCGCCAGCAGCTACTCTAGCGGGAAGGCAGATACGCAGTATTTT. V usage is TRBV4-3 and J usage is TRBJ2-3; 9 bases fit TRBD2. CDR1 is LGHNA and CDR2 is YSLEER in the germline V gene. Unmatched junction bases numbered 7, after V lost 5 bases and J lost 4 bases. The CDR3 contains 15 residues.

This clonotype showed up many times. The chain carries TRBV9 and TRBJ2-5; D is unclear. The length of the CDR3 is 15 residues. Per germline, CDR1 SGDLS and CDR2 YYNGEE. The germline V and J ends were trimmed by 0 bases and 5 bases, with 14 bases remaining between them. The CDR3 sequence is CASSVVESPSETQYF. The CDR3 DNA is TGTGCCAGCAGCGTAGTCGAGAGCCCGTCGGAGACCCAGTACTTC.

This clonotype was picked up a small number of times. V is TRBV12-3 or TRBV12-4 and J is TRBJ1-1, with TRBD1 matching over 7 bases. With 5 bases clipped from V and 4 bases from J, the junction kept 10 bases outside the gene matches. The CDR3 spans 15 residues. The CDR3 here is CASSRPTGRITEAFF. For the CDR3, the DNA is TGTGCCAGCAGTAGACCGACAGGGAGGATCACTGAAGCTTTCTTT.

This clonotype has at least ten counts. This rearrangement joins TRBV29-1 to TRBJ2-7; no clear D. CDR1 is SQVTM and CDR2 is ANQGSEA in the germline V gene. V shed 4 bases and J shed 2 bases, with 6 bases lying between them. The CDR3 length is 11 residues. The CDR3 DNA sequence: TGCAGCGTTGGAAGCACCTACGAGCAGTACTTC. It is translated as CSVGSTYEQYF.

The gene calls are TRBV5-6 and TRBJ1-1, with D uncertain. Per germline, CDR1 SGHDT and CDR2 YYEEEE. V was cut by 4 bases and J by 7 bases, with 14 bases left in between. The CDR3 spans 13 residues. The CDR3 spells CASSAPGRGEAFF. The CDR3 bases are TGTGCCAGCAGCGCACCGGGGAGAGGTGAAGCTTTCTTT.

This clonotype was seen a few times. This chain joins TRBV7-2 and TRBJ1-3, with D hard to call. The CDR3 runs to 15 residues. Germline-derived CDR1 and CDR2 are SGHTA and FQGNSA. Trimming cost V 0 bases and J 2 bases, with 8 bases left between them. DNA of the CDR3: TGTGCCAGCAGCTTAGCGGCCGGGCCTGGAAACACCATATATTTT. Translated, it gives CASSLAAGPGNTIYF.

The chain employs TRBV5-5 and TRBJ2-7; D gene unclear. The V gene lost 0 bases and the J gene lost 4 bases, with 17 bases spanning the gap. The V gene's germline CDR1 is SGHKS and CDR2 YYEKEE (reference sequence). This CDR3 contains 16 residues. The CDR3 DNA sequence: TGTGCCAGCAGCTTGGAGCGCTTGGGCCTGAGATACGAGCAGTACTTC. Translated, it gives CASSLERLGLRYEQYF.

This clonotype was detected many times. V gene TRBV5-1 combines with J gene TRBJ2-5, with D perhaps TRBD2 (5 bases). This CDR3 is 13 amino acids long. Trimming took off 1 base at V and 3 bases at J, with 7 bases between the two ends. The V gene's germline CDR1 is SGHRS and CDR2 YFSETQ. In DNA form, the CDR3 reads TGCGCCAGCAGCTTGCACGGGAAAGAGACCCAGTACTTC. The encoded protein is CASSLHGKETQYF.

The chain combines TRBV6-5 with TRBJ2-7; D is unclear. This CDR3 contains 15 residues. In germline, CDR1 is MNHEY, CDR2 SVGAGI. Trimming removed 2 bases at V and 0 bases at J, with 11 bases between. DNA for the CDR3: TGTGCCAGCAGTTACGGCAGCGCGCTCTCCTACGAGCAGTACTTC. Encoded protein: CASSYGSALSYEQYF.

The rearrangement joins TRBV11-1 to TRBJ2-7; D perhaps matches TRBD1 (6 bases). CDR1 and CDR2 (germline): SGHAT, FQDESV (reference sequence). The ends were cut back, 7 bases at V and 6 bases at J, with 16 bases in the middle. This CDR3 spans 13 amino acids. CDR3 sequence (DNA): TGTGCCAGCACTCTGAGACAGGTCGGCGAGCAGTACTTC. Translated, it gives CASTLRQVGEQYF.

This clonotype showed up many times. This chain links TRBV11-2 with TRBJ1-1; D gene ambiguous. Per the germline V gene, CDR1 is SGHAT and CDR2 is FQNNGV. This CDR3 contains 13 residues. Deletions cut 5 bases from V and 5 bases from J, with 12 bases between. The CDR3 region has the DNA TGTGCCAGCAGCCCACGAGGGCGGACTGAAGCTTTCTTT. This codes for CASSPRGRTEAFF.

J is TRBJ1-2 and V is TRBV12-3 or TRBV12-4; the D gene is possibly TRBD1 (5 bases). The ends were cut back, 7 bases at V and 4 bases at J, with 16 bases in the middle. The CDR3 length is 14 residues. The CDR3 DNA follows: TGTGCCAGCAAGACGCGGGCTGGGGGCTATGGCTACACCTTC. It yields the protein CASKTRAGGYGYTF.